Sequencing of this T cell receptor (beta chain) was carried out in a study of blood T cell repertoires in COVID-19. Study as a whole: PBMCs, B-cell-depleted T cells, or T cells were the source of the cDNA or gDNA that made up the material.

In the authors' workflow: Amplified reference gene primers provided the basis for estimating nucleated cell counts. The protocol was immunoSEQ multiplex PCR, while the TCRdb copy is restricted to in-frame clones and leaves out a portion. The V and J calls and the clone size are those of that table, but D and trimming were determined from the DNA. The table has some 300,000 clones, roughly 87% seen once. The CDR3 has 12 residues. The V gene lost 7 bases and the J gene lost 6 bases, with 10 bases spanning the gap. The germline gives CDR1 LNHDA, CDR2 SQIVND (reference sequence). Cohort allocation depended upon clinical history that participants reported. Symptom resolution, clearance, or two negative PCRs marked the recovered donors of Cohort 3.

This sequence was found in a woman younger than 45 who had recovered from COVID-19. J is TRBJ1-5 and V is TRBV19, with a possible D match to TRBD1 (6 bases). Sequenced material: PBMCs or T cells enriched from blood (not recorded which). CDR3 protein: CASKQGLQPQHF. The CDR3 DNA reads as TGTGCCAGTAAGCAGGGGCTTCAGCCCCAGCATTTT.